This is a list of T cell receptor beta chains from one sample in a study of a mutant IDH1 vaccine in newly diagnosed glioma. The data were produced by immunoSEQ multiplex PCR, yet TCRdb's version contains in-frame clones alone and is incomplete. The table includes some 87,000 clones, roughly 77% detected once. This material consisted of PBMCs, taken from a glioma patient treated with radiotherapy, temozolomide or both. These TCRs come from a man in his forties or fifties with glioma. Both conserved end residues are part of each CDR3. The D gene is left open where the match is weak. Some rows mark clone size as missing; the rest say once, few, many or name a class of expanded clone.

TRBV6-6	.	.	15	TRBJ1-1	CASSYSTWANTEAFF	TGTGCCAGCAGTTATAGCACCTGGGCTAACACTGAAGCTTTCTTT
TRBV5-1	once	TRBD1	13	TRBJ1-2	CASSSTGVYGYTF	TGCGCCAGCAGCTCGACAGGGGTGTATGGCTACACCTTC
TRBV19	.	.	12	TRBJ2-2	CASRPPGGELFF	TGTGCCAGTAGACCTCCAGGGGGGGAGCTGTTTTTT
TRBV6-5	.	.	12	TRBJ1-1	CASTGWEQKAFF	TGTGCCAGCACCGGTTGGGAACAGAAAGCTTTCTTT
TRBV7-2	.	TRBD2	17	TRBJ2-3	CASRLAPGGGLTDTQYF	TGTGCCAGCAGGTTAGCTCCGGGCGGGGGGTTAACAGATACGCAGTATTTT
TRBV19	.	.	17	TRBJ2-3	CASSMGGVGNSSDTQYF	TGTGCCAGTAGTATGGGCGGGGTAGGGAATAGCTCAGATACGCAGTATTTT
TRBV5-1	.	.	15	TRBJ1-6	CASSSGNLGNSPLHF	TGCGCCAGCAGCTCCGGGAATTTGGGGAATTCACCCCTCCACTTT
TRBV7-7	.	.	18	TRBJ2-7	CASSLYPSTGTVSYEQYF	TGTGCTAGCAGCTTATACCCCTCAACAGGGACCGTGTCCTACGAGCAGTACTTC
TRBV9	.	.	15	TRBJ2-1	CASSVGTLGRNEQFF	TGTGCCAGCAGCGTCGGGACTCTGGGCCGCAATGAGCAGTTCTTC
TRBV19	.	TRBD1	18	TRBJ2-6	CASSTQDRTIIGANVLTF	TGTGCCAGTAGTACCCAGGACAGGACAATTATAGGGGCCAACGTCCTGACTTTC
TRBV7-2	few	.	12	TRBJ1-6	CASSLAGKALHF	TGTGCCAGCAGCTTAGCCGGTAAGGCCCTCCACTTT
TRBV2	many	.	14	TRBJ1-5	CASGAVGSNQPQHF	TGTGCCAGCGGTGCGGTTGGAAGCAATCAGCCCCAGCATTTT
TRBV10-3	.	.	13	TRBJ1-5	CAISATGNQPQHF	TGTGCCATCAGTGCGACAGGTAATCAGCCCCAGCATTTT
TRBV5-5	few	.	15	TRBJ1-3	CASSLGQGFGNTIYF	TGTGCCAGCAGCTTAGGCCAGGGATTTGGAAACACCATATATTTT
TRBV30	.	.	12	TRBJ1-4	CAAAGLNEKLFF	TGTGCTGCCGCGGGGTTGAATGAAAAACTGTTTTTT
TRBV27	.	TRBD2	15	TRBJ2-3	CASSLGGGPTDTQYF	TGTGCCAGCAGTTTAGGCGGGGGGCCCACAGATACGCAGTATTTT
TRBV7-9	.	TRBD2	17	TRBJ2-3	CASSTSKRETPGDTQYF	TGTGCCAGCAGCACGAGTAAGCGGGAGACCCCGGGAGATACGCAGTATTTT
TRBV5-4	.	TRBD1	15	TRBJ2-5	CASSLDTGAQETQYF	TGTGCCAGCAGCTTGGATACAGGGGCGCAAGAGACCCAGTACTTC
TRBV7-3	.	.	18	TRBJ2-2	CASSLKPLSGTNTGELFF	TGTGCCAGCAGCTTAAAACCCCTGTCGGGGACGAACACCGGGGAGCTGTTTTTT
TRBV29-1	once	TRBD2	15	TRBJ2-2	CSVTKGGWNTGELFF	TGCAGCGTCACTAAGGGAGGGTGGAACACCGGGGAGCTGTTTTTT
TRBV10-1	few	TRBD2	13	TRBJ2-1	CASGLAGENRQFF	TGCGCCAGCGGACTAGCGGGGGAAAATAGGCAGTTCTTC
TRBV4-3	.	.	15	TRBJ2-7	CASSQDPGQAYEQYF	TGCGCCAGCAGCCAAGATCCGGGACAAGCTTACGAGCAGTACTTC
TRBV4-1	once	.	14	TRBJ2-2	CASSHGINTGELFF	TGCGCCAGCAGTCATGGGATAAACACCGGGGAGCTGTTTTTT
TRBV7-2	.	.	14	TRBJ1-1	CASSLGAASTEAFF	TGTGCCAGCAGCTTAGGAGCAGCCTCCACTGAAGCTTTCTTT
TRBV7-2	.	.	15	TRBJ1-5	CASSSVSGIHQPQHF	TGTGCCAGCAGCTCTGTATCCGGGATCCATCAGCCCCAGCATTTT
TRBV5-4	once	TRBD2	15	TRBJ2-1	CASSLVGGPIWEQFF	TGTGCCAGCAGCTTGGTGGGAGGGCCTATCTGGGAGCAGTTCTTC
TRBV6-5	.	.	14	TRBJ1-1	CASSYTGLNTEAFF	TGTGCCAGCAGTTACACAGGGTTGAACACTGAAGCTTTCTTT
TRBV15	.	.	13	TRBJ1-1	CATSRTLNTEAFF	TGTGCCACCAGCAGGACCCTTAACACTGAAGCTTTCTTT
TRBV9	.	TRBD2	16	TRBJ2-1	CASSGARLAFYNEQFF	TGTGCCAGCAGCGGAGCCCGACTAGCGTTTTACAATGAGCAGTTCTTC
TRBV19	once	TRBD1	15	TRBJ2-1	CASSTTGTGSNEQFF	TGTGCCAGTAGTACTACCGGGACAGGGTCAAATGAGCAGTTCTTC
TRBV9	.	.	15	TRBJ2-3	CASSVFRTSTDTQYF	TGTGCCAGCAGCGTGTTTCGAACTAGCACAGATACGCAGTATTTT
TRBV28	.	.	12	TRBJ1-4	CASTSEAEKLFF	TGTGCCAGCACGTCCGAGGCGGAAAAACTGTTTTTT
TRBV7-8	once	.	14	TRBJ2-7	CASSFGGNRYEQYF	TGTGCCAGCAGCTTTGGGGGGAATCGGTACGAGCAGTACTTC
TRBV2	.	.	15	TRBJ2-2	CASSSEGPGTGELFF	TGTGCCAGCAGTTCCGAAGGGCCCGGTACCGGGGAGCTGTTTTTT
TRBV20-1	.	.	11	TRBJ2-7	CSARLGPEQYF	TGCAGTGCTAGATTAGGGCCCGAGCAGTACTTC
TRBV7-9	.	TRBD1	14	TRBJ2-5	CASSTRDREETQYF	TGTGCCAGCAGCACCCGGGACAGGGAAGAGACCCAGTACTTC
TRBV7-9	.	.	15	TRBJ2-3	CASSLLRGTADTQYF	TGTGCCAGCAGCTTATTACGGGGGACTGCGGATACGCAGTATTTT
TRBV29-1	.	TRBD1	13	TRBJ2-7	CSVGTGRYYEQYF	TGCAGCGTCGGGACAGGGAGGTACTACGAGCAGTACTTC
TRBV10-3	.	.	14	TRBJ2-5	CAIMGGEGQETQYF	TGTGCCATCATGGGGGGAGAGGGCCAAGAGACCCAGTACTTC